This section outlines one T cell receptor beta chain sequence together with its context. Its antigen is undetermined. Germline lookup yields CDR1 SQVTM and CDR2 ANQGSEA. The ends were cut back, 3 bases at V and 8 bases at J, with 11 bases in the middle. The CDR3 consists of 12 residues. This entry belongs to a study of blood T cells in healthy people across ages. Study results and caveats: Versus aged donors, long-lived donors had higher diversity and more naive CD4+ cells.

PCR was performed a second time for about 6 to 11 cycles using a sample-barcoded 5' primer and a J-beta primer mix. TCRdb reanalysed the 5' RACE reads using MiXCR and keeps one entry per CDR3 protein. This sample yields about 830,000 distinct CDR3 sequences, of which about 62% are seen a single time; 20% to 25% belongs to the top ten. The receptor comes from a man in his thirties or forties in good health. The sample taken for sequencing was blood. The chain has TRBV29-1 and TRBJ2-4, with unresolved D. The CDR3 loop reads CSVEDLKYIQYF. The CDR3 region has the DNA TGCAGCGTTGAGGACCTTAAATACATTCAGTACTTC.